Below are 6 T cell receptor beta chains sequenced from a single sample in a study of cytomegalovirus exposure and HLA in healthy donors. 60 Vbeta and 13 Jbeta primers were used in PCR. Assay used: immunoSEQ multiplex PCR; TCRdb lists only in-frame clones, some missing. The repertoire consists of 130,000 or so clones, with just under 80% occurring once and the leading ten covering roughly 5.7%. What was sequenced was PBMCs. These receptors originate from a young man in good health and CMV-seronegative.

DNA of the CDR3: TGTGCCAGCTCACCAACACAGGGAGGGACCTACGAGCAGTACTTC. Translated: CASSPTQGGTYEQYF. The chain joins TRBV18 to TRBJ2-7; possibly TRBD2 for D (7 bases). Trimming left V 2 bases short and J 2 bases short, with 13 bases between. In germline, CDR1 is KGHSH, CDR2 LQKENI. This CDR3 has 15 residues.

The chain combines TRBV2 with TRBJ2-7; 9 bases match TRBD1. V was pared by 8 bases and J by 2 bases, with 4 bases of the junction left unmatched. CDR3 length equals 13 residues. Germline CDR1 and CDR2: SNHLY and FYNNEI. The CDR3 DNA sequence: TGTGCCAGCTCGTGGACAGGGGCCTACGAGCAGTACTTC. It yields the protein CASSWTGAYEQYF. The full variable domain, completed using reference TRBV2 and TRBJ2-7, is EPEVTQTPSHQVTQMGQEVILRCVPISNHLYFYWYRQILGQKVEFLVSFYNNEISEKSEIFDDQFSVERPDGSNFTLKIRSTKLEDSAMYFCASSWTGAYEQYFGPGTRLTVT.

The chain carries TRBV5-1 and TRBJ2-7, with D perhaps matching TRBD2 (5 bases). V was clipped by 0 bases and J by 0 bases, with 10 bases between them. Germline V gene sequence: CDR1 SGHRS, CDR2 YFSETQ. This CDR3 is 15 amino acids long. In nucleotides, the CDR3 is TGCGCCAGCAGCTTGGGTAGCGTAAACTCCTACGAGCAGTACTTC. It encodes CASSLGSVNSYEQYF.

This sequence joins TRBV30 and TRBJ2-7; tentatively, D is TRBD1 (5 bases). This CDR3 is 12 amino acids long. V lost 3 bases to trimming and J lost 0 bases, with 6 bases between them. Germline V CDR1 and CDR2: GTSNPN, SVGIG (reference sequence). The CDR3 spells CAWRQDSYEQYF. CDR3 nucleotide sequence: TGTGCCTGGAGACAGGACTCCTACGAGCAGTACTTC.

The chain recombines TRBV18 with TRBJ2-1, with a possible D match to TRBD2 (5 bases). This CDR3 region has 14 residues. Germline V gene sequence: CDR1 KGHSH, CDR2 LQKENI. V was shortened by 1 base and J by 5 bases, with 9 bases between the two germline ends. CDR3 in amino acids: CASSPRAGDNEQFF. The CDR3 nucleotides are TGTGCCAGCTCACCACGTGCCGGGGACAATGAGCAGTTCTTC.

This clone showed up just once. The chain uses TRBV11-2 and TRBJ2-1; possible D gene TRBD2, 5 bases. V lost 7 bases and J lost 9, with 13 bases in between. Germline assignment: CDR1 SGHAT and CDR2 FQNNGV. There are 12 residues in the CDR3. In DNA form, the CDR3 reads TGTGCCAGCACCTATGGACTGACTGAGCAGTTCTTC. It translates to CASTYGLTEQFF.